This entry concerns a single T cell receptor (beta chain). The data stem from a study of response to subunit inactivated influenza vaccine. TCRdb fed the RT-PCR reads into MiXCR, producing one record per CDR3 protein. The sample shows about 540,000 distinct CDR3 sequences, roughly 25% of them seen only once. With V trimmed by 4 bases and J by 1 base, 5 bases remained unmatched. This CDR3 has 14 residues. The germline gives CDR1 SGHDT, CDR2 YYEEEE. These data were likewise used in another study, on T cells expressing NK-cell markers. According to that study: Libraries used 5'RACE template switching adding universal primer site and UMIs. According to the study, TCR beta repertoires originated from sorted CD3+CD56+NKG2C+, CD3+CD56+NKG2C- and CD3+CD56-NKG2C+ T cells.

The specimen was CD4+ T cells sorted from PBMCs, collected 11 to 12 days after vaccination. V and J are TRBV5-6 and TRBJ2-7, with 7 bases fitting TRBD1. This receptor was obtained from a man aged 50-60 years who received an inactivated influenza vaccine. The CDR3 region is CASSLRDRSYEQYF. CDR3 in DNA: TGTGCCAGCAGCCTCCGGGACAGATCCTACGAGCAGTACTTC.